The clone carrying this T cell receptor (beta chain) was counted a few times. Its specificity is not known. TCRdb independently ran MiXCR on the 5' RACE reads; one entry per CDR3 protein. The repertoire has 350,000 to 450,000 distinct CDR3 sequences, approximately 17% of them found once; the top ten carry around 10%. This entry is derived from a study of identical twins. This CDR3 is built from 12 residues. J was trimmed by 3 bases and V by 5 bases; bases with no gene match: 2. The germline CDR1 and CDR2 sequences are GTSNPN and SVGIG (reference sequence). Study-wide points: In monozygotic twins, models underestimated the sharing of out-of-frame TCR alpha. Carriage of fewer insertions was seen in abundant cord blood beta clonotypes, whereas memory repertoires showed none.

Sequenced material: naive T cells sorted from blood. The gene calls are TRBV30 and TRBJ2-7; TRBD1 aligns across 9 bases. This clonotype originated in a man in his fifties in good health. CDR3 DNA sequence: TGTGCCTGGGGGACAGGGATCTACGAGCAGTACTTC. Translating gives CAWGTGIYEQYF.